Shown below are 26 T cell receptor beta chains from a single sample sequenced in a study of identical twins. TCRdb re-called the 5' RACE reads through MiXCR, storing one row per CDR3 protein. In the table there are 570,000 or so distinct CDR3 sequences, more than 9% of which are singletons. A further study also used this sample, focusing on yellow fever vaccine responses in identical twins.

The sample was PBMCs. These receptors all come from a young woman in good health.

This rearrangement joins TRBV4-3 to TRBJ2-7; 8 bases align to TRBD1. This CDR3 has 13 residues. Germline loops: CDR1 LGHNA, CDR2 YSLEER. V was clipped by 5 bases and J by 7 bases; unmatched bases: 7. CDR3 nucleotide sequence: TGCGCCAGCAGCGCAACCAGGGGGCGAGAGCAGTACTTC. Translation gives CASSATRGREQYF.

The V call is TRBV7-2, the J call TRBJ2-4; D ambiguous. V lost 1 base and J lost 6, with 7 bases in between. Germline CDR1 is SGHTA and CDR2 is FQGNSA. The length of the CDR3 is 13 residues. The CDR3 reads CASSLVGINIQYF. DNA of the CDR3: TGTGCCAGCAGCTTAGTCGGTATAAACATTCAGTACTTC.

This clonotype was seen at least ten times. The chain combines TRBV15 with TRBJ2-1; weak D call: TRBD1 (6 bases). The length of the CDR3 is 16 residues. Germline assignment: CDR1 LNHNV and CDR2 YYDKDF (reference sequence). The ends were cut back, 5 bases at V and 9 bases at J, with 23 bases in the middle. CDR3 bases: TGTGCCACCAGCCGACAAAATCCGAGGACAGCCAGTGAGCAGTTCTTC. Encoded protein: CATSRQNPRTASEQFF.

The table lists this clonotype with many counts. The chain employs TRBV5-1 and TRBJ2-1, with 9 bases matching TRBD2. Looked up from germline, CDR1 is SGHRS and CDR2 is YFSETQ. The CDR3 contains 16 residues. The V gene end was trimmed by 2 bases and the J gene end by 6 bases; junction bases not matched to a gene: 9. In DNA, the CDR3 is TGCGCCAGCAGCTTCAGACTAGCGGTATCCCGCAATGAGCAGTTCTTC. Translating it yields CASSFRLAVSRNEQFF.

The gene calls are TRBV6-6 and TRBJ2-5, with TRBD1 identical over 7 bases. The CDR3 has 12 residues. CDR1 and CDR2 (germline): MNHNY, SVGAGI (reference sequence). The ends lost 7 bases at V and 7 bases at J; junction bases unmatched: 6. The CDR3 DNA reads as TGTGCCAGCACCCCAAGGGGGCGGACCCAGTACTTC. Amino acid sequence: CASTPRGRTQYF.

This chain uses TRBV29-1 with TRBJ2-2, with 8 bases fitting TRBD1. Per the germline V gene, CDR1 is SQVTM and CDR2 is ANQGSEA. Losses at the gene ends were 2 bases for V and 8 bases for J; bases not matched to a gene: 7. CDR3 size: 14 residues. CDR3 sequence: CSVEPQGAGGELFF. In nucleotides, the CDR3 is TGCAGCGTTGAACCCCAGGGGGCAGGTGGGGAGCTGTTTTTT.

This clonotype was seen many times. The J gene is TRBJ2-3, the V gene TRBV7-6; 10 bases are a match to TRBD1. Germline-derived CDR1 and CDR2 are SGHVS and FNYEAQ. The CDR3 has 17 residues. Germline trimming cut 4 bases from V and 2 bases from J; bases unmatched to any gene: 9. Here the CDR3 reads CASSSGTGASFTDTQYF. The CDR3 region has the DNA TGTGCCAGCAGCTCCGGGACAGGGGCTAGCTTCACAGATACGCAGTATTTT.

Ten or more counts support this clonotype. V and J are TRBV7-2 and TRBJ2-2; no clear D. CDR1 is SGHTA, CDR2 FQGNSA, per germline. The CDR3 loop spans 14 amino acids. The germline V and J ends were trimmed by 3 bases and 3 bases, with 8 bases remaining between them. In nucleotides, the CDR3 is TGTGCCAGCAGCTTCGAAGGGCACACCGGGGAGCTGTTTTTT. It translates to CASSFEGHTGELFF. The variable domain in full, with the rest retrieved from reference TRBV7-2 and TRBJ2-2, is GAGVSQSPSNKVTEKGKDVELRCDPISGHTALYWYRQSLGQGLEFLIYFQGNSAPDKSGLPSDRFSAERTGGSVSTLTIQRTQQEDSAVYLCASSFEGHTGELFFGEGSRLTVL.

V is TRBV5-5 and J is TRBJ2-7; unclear D gene. V lost 2 bases to trimming and J lost 3 bases, with 12 bases between them. CDR3 length: 14 residues. CDR1 SGHKS and CDR2 YYEKEE come from the germline V gene (reference sequence). In nucleotides, the CDR3 is TGTGCCAGCAGCTTTGGGCTCCGCTGCTACGAGCAGTACTTC. Translated: CASSFGLRCYEQYF. Combining the CDR3 with reference TRBV5-5 and TRBJ2-7 gives the whole variable domain DAGVTQSPTHLIKTRGQQVTLRCSPISGHKSVSWYQQVLGQGPQFIFQYYEKEERGRGNFPDRFSARQFPNYSSELNVNALLLGDSALYLCASSFGLRCYEQYFGPGTRLTVT.

This chain joins TRBV11-2 and TRBJ2-5, with a possible D match to TRBD1 (7 bases). Trimming removed 5 bases at V and 5 bases at J, with 21 bases between. The CDR3 consists of 16 residues. Germline loops: CDR1 SGHAT, CDR2 FQNNGV. DNA of the CDR3: TGTGCCAGCAGCCCTCAAAGGGGGCGGGACGGTGAGACCCAGTACTTC. It translates to CASSPQRGRDGETQYF.

The chain combines TRBV3-1 with TRBJ1-2; 11 bases agree with TRBD1. Germline V lookup: CDR1 LGHDT, CDR2 YNNKEL (reference sequence). The CDR3 is 15 residues long. Losses at the gene ends were 5 bases for V and 3 bases for J; bases not matched to a gene: 5. The DNA for the CDR3 is TGTGCCAGCAGCGGACGGGGACAGGGGGACTATGGCTACACCTTC. This translates into CASSGRGQGDYGYTF.

In this sample, this clonotype turned up a few times. The gene calls are TRBV6-2 or TRBV6-3 and TRBJ2-1, with D possibly matching TRBD2 (5 bases). CDR3 length equals 13 residues. Trimming shortened V by 4 bases and J by 10 bases, and 14 bases separated the two germline ends. Germline V gives CDR1 MNHEY, CDR2 SVGEGT. The CDR3 DNA sequence: TGTGCCAGCAGTTTCCCTTCCCGGGAAGAGCAGTTCTTC. It encodes CASSFPSREEQFF.

In its sample, this clonotype was seen many times. The chain links TRBV5-1 to TRBJ2-2, with D unresolved. Germline V gene sequence: CDR1 SGHRS, CDR2 YFSETQ. The length of the CDR3 is 14 residues. The ends were cut back, 4 bases at V and 7 bases at J, with 14 bases in the middle. Here the CDR3 reads CASSGRFSHGELFF. DNA for the CDR3: TGCGCCAGCAGCGGCAGGTTCTCCCACGGGGAGCTGTTTTTT.

This clonotype has at least ten counts. The chain has TRBV7-2 and TRBJ2-3, with D unresolved. Germline V gene lookup returns CDR1 SGHTA and CDR2 FQGNSA. V was cut by 5 bases and J by 4 bases, with 7 bases left in between. CDR3 length equals 12 residues. The CDR3 loop reads CASSDGADTQYF. The CDR3 DNA is TGTGCCAGCAGCGACGGCGCAGATACGCAGTATTTT.

The J gene is TRBJ1-1, the V gene TRBV5-1, with 9 bases lining up with TRBD1. Germline CDR1 and CDR2: SGHRS and YFSETQ. This CDR3 has 18 residues. V gave up 3 bases and J gave up 3 bases; unmatched junction bases: 15. The CDR3 spells CASSWGLGQGIVDTEAFF. CDR3 bases: TGCGCCAGCAGCTGGGGGTTGGGACAGGGCATCGTCGACACTGAAGCTTTCTTT. The full variable domain, rest sourced from reference TRBV5-1 and TRBJ1-1, is KAGVTQTPRYLIKTRGQQVTLSCSPISGHRSVSWYQQTPGQGLQFLFEYFSETQRNKGNFPGRFSGRQFSNSRSEMNVSTLELGDSALYLCASSWGLGQGIVDTEAFFGQGTRLTVV.

The chain combines TRBV6-1 with TRBJ2-7; 12 bases are a match to TRBD2. After removal of 7 bases from V and 6 bases from J, the junction contained 7 bases not matched to a gene. The CDR3 covers 14 residues. Looked up from germline, CDR1 is MNHNS and CDR2 is SASEGT. Here the CDR3 DNA reads TGTGCCAGCAACGGACTAGCGGGAAAGTTCGAGCAGTACTTC. It codes for CASNGLAGKFEQYF.

This clonotype was counted ten times or more. V is TRBV12-3 or TRBV12-4 and J is TRBJ2-7, with D tentatively TRBD1 (6 bases). The CDR3 is made up of 13 amino acids. The V end lost 6 bases, the J end lost 6 bases, and 15 bases lay between the germline ends. CDR3 DNA: TGTGCCAGCAGCTCGACAGGACGCGGCGAGCAGTACTTC. This gives the protein CASSSTGRGEQYF.

This clonotype has a count of ten or more. V and J are TRBV29-1 and TRBJ2-1, with D possibly matching TRBD1 (6 bases). The CDR3 totals 12 residues. The V gene lost 3 bases and the J gene lost 7 bases, with 10 bases spanning the gap. CDR1 and CDR2 from the germline V gene are SQVTM and ANQGSEA. The CDR3 nucleotides are TGCAGCGTTGATGTAGGGGGAAATGAGCAGTTCTTC. Translating gives CSVDVGGNEQFF.

This clonotype occurred a few times. CDR3 residues: CSVEDFGGGYTF. The CDR3 DNA reads TGCAGCGTTGAAGATTTCGGCGGCGGCTACACCTTC. The rearrangement uses TRBV29-1 and TRBJ1-2, with D unclear. V lost 0 bases to trimming and J lost 8 bases, with 10 bases between them. Germline values: CDR1 SQVTM, CDR2 ANQGSEA. The CDR3 has 12 residues.

This clonotype was seen repeatedly, ten times or more. V gene TRBV29-1 combines with J gene TRBJ2-1; TRBD1 is a possible D gene (5 bases). CDR3 size: 16 residues. CDR1 and CDR2 from the germline V gene are SQVTM and ANQGSEA. V lost 3 bases, J lost 0 bases, and 15 bases lay in between. The DNA of the CDR3 is TGCAGCGTTGAGGGGCCGGAGCACCTCTCCTACAATGAGCAGTTCTTC. This encodes CSVEGPEHLSYNEQFF.

The gene calls are TRBV7-3 and TRBJ2-5; tentative D call: TRBD1 (5 bases). Trimming shortened V by 3 bases and J by 5 bases, and 16 bases separated the two germline ends. Germline V gene lookup returns CDR1 SGHTA and CDR2 FQGTGA. The CDR3 has 15 amino acids. The chain's CDR3 is CASSFSQGLLETQYF. The CDR3 DNA follows: TGTGCCAGCAGCTTTTCTCAGGGATTGTTGGAGACCCAGTACTTC.

This sequence joins TRBV29-1 and TRBJ2-7; possible D gene TRBD1, 5 bases. The CDR3 length is 15 residues. Trimming cost V 7 bases and J 0 bases, with 19 bases left between them. Germline V CDR1 and CDR2: SQVTM, ANQGSEA. The CDR3 bases are TGCAGCGCCCCTCTATGGCAGGGCGACTCCTACGAGCAGTACTTC. It is translated as CSAPLWQGDSYEQYF.

This clonotype appeared a few times. The J gene is TRBJ2-2, the V gene TRBV4-3; either TRBD1 or TRBD2 may supply D (5 bases each). V lost 0 bases to trimming and J lost 6 bases, with 17 bases between them. The germline gives CDR1 LGHNA, CDR2 YSLEER. This CDR3 has 17 residues. CDR3: CASSQDPRGWAAGELFF. In nucleotides, the CDR3 is TGCGCCAGCAGCCAAGATCCGAGGGGATGGGCCGCCGGGGAGCTGTTTTTT.

The chain couples TRBV2 to TRBJ2-5; perhaps D is TRBD1 or TRBD2 (5 bases each). Per germline, CDR1 SNHLY and CDR2 FYNNEI. The CDR3 contains 15 residues. The ends were cut back, 3 bases at V and 5 bases at J, with 16 bases in the middle. The CDR3 sequence is CASSDDIRDVETQYF. CDR3 in DNA: TGTGCCAGCAGTGATGACATCAGGGACGTGGAGACCCAGTACTTC.

In this sample, this clonotype turned up a few times. V gene TRBV11-2 combines with J gene TRBJ1-1; D may be TRBD1 (5 bases). The CDR3 is 15 amino acids. Trimming took 0 bases from V and 4 from J, leaving 12 bases between them. CDR1 and CDR2 (germline): SGHAT, FQNNGV. The CDR3: CASSLEGAVSTEAFF. DNA of the CDR3: TGTGCCAGCAGCTTAGAAGGGGCAGTTTCCACTGAAGCTTTCTTT. The whole variable domain, remainder taken from reference TRBV11-2 and TRBJ1-1, is EAGVAQSPRYKIIEKRQSVAFWCNPISGHATLYWYQQILGQGPKLLIQFQNNGVVDDSQLPKDRFSAERLKGVDSTLKIQPAKLEDSAVYLCASSLEGAVSTEAFFGQGTRLTVV.

In this sample, this clonotype turned up a few times. J is TRBJ2-7 and V is TRBV20-1; 13 nucleotides agree with TRBD2. This CDR3 region has 15 residues. Germline CDR1 reads DFQATT; CDR2 reads SNEGSKA (reference sequence). V dropped 1 base and J dropped 2; count of bases not matched to a gene: 2. The CDR3 loop is CSARGTSGGAYEQYF. CDR3 nucleotides: TGCAGTGCTAGAGGTACTAGCGGGGGGGCCTACGAGCAGTACTTC.